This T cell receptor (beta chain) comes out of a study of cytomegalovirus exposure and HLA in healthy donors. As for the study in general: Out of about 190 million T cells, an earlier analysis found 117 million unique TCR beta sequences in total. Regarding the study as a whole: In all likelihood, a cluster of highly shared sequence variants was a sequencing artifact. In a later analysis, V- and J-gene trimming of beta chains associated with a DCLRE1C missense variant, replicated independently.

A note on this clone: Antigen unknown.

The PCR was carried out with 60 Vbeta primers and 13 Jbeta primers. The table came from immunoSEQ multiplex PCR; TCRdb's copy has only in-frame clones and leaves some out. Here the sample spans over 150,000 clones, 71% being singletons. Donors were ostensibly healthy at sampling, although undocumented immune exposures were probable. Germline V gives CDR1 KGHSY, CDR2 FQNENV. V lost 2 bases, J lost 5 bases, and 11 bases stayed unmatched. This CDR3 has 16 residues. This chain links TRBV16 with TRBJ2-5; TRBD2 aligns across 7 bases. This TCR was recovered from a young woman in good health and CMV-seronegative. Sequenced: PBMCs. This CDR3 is CASSQRRRGGAETQYF. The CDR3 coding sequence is TGTGCCAGCAGCCAAAGGAGAAGGGGAGGGGCGGAGACCCAGTACTTC.